This entry lists 17 T cell receptor beta chains sequenced from one sample in a study of blood T cell repertoires in COVID-19. The method was immunoSEQ multiplex PCR; TCRdb's version includes in-frame clones alone and lacks a portion of them. The sample lists 50,000 to 75,000 clones; around 73% were seen once. The sequenced material came from peripheral blood. These receptors all come from a man older than 75 with active or convalescent COVID-19.

In this sample, this clone turned up a few times. V and J are TRBV10-3 and TRBJ2-7, with 10 bases that match TRBD1. V was pared by 6 bases and J by 6 bases, with 11 bases of the junction left unmatched. This CDR3 has 15 residues. From germline, CDR1 is ENHRY and CDR2 SYGVKD. The CDR3 protein is CAIRGPGTGDREQYF. Here the CDR3 DNA reads TGTGCCATCAGGGGACCCGGGACAGGGGATCGCGAGCAGTACTTC.

This clone was picked up a small number of times. The rearrangement links TRBV6-5 to TRBJ2-3, with D perhaps TRBD1 (6 bases). The CDR3 has 15 amino acids. CDR1 is MNHEY, CDR2 SVGAGI, per germline. V was cut by 5 bases and J by 1 base, with 13 bases left in between. The CDR3 reads CASSRGMVGTDTQYF. CDR3 sequence (DNA): TGTGCCAGCAGTAGGGGGATGGTTGGCACAGATACGCAGTATTTT.

Here the CDR3 DNA reads TGTGCCAGCAGTTTAGAGGGGAACTATGGCTACACCTTC. This encodes CASSLEGNYGYTF. The chain is built from TRBV12-3 or TRBV12-4 and TRBJ1-2; maybe TRBD1 (5 bases). CDR3 length: 13 residues. The V end was cut by 1 base, the J end by 2 bases, with 5 bases between.

The V call is TRBV2, the J call TRBJ2-6, with 7 bases fitting TRBD2. J gave up 0 bases and V 7 bases, and 18 bases lay outside the gene matches. Germline V gene lookup returns CDR1 SNHLY and CDR2 FYNNEI. CDR3 size: 20 residues. CDR3 in DNA: TGTGCCAGCAACCCATCGCGGGAGAGGTCTCGCTCCTCTGGGGCCAACGTCCTGACTTTC. Amino acids: CASNPSRERSRSSGANVLTF.

The chain combines TRBV24-1 with TRBJ1-2, with D tentatively TRBD1 (6 bases). V gave up 2 bases and J gave up 6 bases, with 12 bases separating them. Germline values: CDR1 KGHDR, CDR2 SFDVKD. The CDR3 runs 14 residues. The CDR3 reads CATSDSLTGNGYTF. The CDR3 DNA reads as TGTGCCACCAGTGATTCACTTACAGGGAATGGCTACACCTTC.

V is TRBV3-1 (or the pseudogene TRBV3-2) and J is TRBJ1-3, with D maybe TRBD1 (5 bases). V was pared by 1 base and J by 9 bases, with 10 bases between. The CDR3 loop spans 13 amino acids. CDR1 and CDR2 from the germline V gene are LGHDT and YNNKEL (reference sequence). CDR3 nucleotides: TGTGCCAGCAGCCAAGTGGTGGGGGGCACCATATATTTT. Encoded protein: CASSQVVGGTIYF.

The chain has TRBV4-2 and TRBJ2-3, with TRBD2 matching 13 bases. This CDR3 has 16 amino acids. In germline, CDR1 is LGHNA, CDR2 YNFKEQ. Unmatched junction bases numbered 3, after V lost 4 bases and J lost 2 bases. CDR3 sequence: CASSLTSGRATDTQYF. DNA of the CDR3: TGTGCCAGCAGCCTTACTAGCGGGAGGGCCACAGATACGCAGTATTTT.

The chain joins TRBV5-4 to TRBJ2-2; perhaps TRBD2 as D (6 bases). The V end was cut by 3 bases, the J end by 7 bases, with 13 bases between. In germline, CDR1 is SGHNT, CDR2 YYREEE (reference sequence). The CDR3 loop spans 14 amino acids. The CDR3 DNA follows: TGTGCCAGCAGCTCTTTAGCGGTGCACGGGGAGCTGTTTTTT. This gives the protein CASSSLAVHGELFF.

The chain couples TRBV6-5 to TRBJ2-3; 7 bases are a match to TRBD2. Germline V gene data show CDR1 as MNHEY and CDR2 as SVGAGI. This CDR3 contains 14 residues. V lost 8 bases and J lost 2; bases outside the gene matches: 7. CDR3: CASQAGPYTDTQYF. CDR3 in DNA: TGTGCCAGCCAAGCGGGACCTTACACAGATACGCAGTATTTT.

This clone was seen only a few times. This chain links TRBV4-2 with TRBJ2-2, with 9 bases lining up with TRBD1. Per germline, CDR1 LGHNA and CDR2 YNFKEQ. The CDR3 runs 16 residues. V lost 1 base and J lost 5; bases outside the gene matches: 5. The CDR3 protein is CASSQASGTGTGELFF. The CDR3 DNA reads as TGTGCCAGCAGCCAAGCGTCCGGGACAGGGACCGGGGAGCTGTTTTTT.

This chain links TRBV10-3 with TRBJ2-1; 10 nucleotides agree with TRBD2. CDR3 length: 19 amino acids. Germline V gene sequence: CDR1 ENHRY, CDR2 SYGVKD. Unmatched junction bases numbered 13, after V lost 5 bases and J lost 0 bases. The CDR3: CAISPRAHSGGASYNEQFF. DNA of the CDR3: TGTGCCATCAGTCCCCGCGCCCACAGCGGGGGGGCCTCCTACAATGAGCAGTTCTTC.

V and J are TRBV5-1 and TRBJ2-1; possible D gene TRBD2, 5 bases. The CDR3 contains 15 residues. Trimming left V 0 bases short and J 0 bases short, with 7 bases between. Germline CDR1 and CDR2: SGHRS and YFSETQ. The CDR3 nucleotides read TGCGCCAGCAGCTTGGGGCGGGTCTCCTACAATGAGCAGTTCTTC. It yields the protein CASSLGRVSYNEQFF. The variable domain in full, with the rest retrieved from reference TRBV5-1 and TRBJ2-1, is KAGVTQTPRYLIKTRGQQVTLSCSPISGHRSVSWYQQTPGQGLQFLFEYFSETQRNKGNFPGRFSGRQFSNSRSEMNVSTLELGDSALYLCASSLGRVSYNEQFFGPGTRLTVL.

The chain carries TRBV19 and TRBJ1-5, with TRBD1 as a possible D gene (5 bases). CDR1 LNHDA and CDR2 SQIVND come from the germline V gene (reference sequence). The CDR3 runs to 16 residues. V was pared by 6 bases and J by 6 bases, with 21 bases between. In DNA form, the CDR3 reads TGTGCCAGTAGCACTACCCGGCAGGGAAACGCTCAGCCCCAGCATTTT. Protein product: CASSTTRQGNAQPQHF.

This clone was counted once. Here the CDR3 reads CASELAGVPDTQYF. The CDR3 DNA sequence: TGTGCCAGCGAACTAGCGGGGGTCCCAGATACGCAGTATTTT. V usage is TRBV19 and J usage is TRBJ2-3; 11 nucleotides line up with TRBD2. The J segment lost 4 bases and the V segment lost 9 bases, leaving 6 bases of the junction unmatched. CDR3 size: 14 residues. The germline V gene has CDR1 LNHDA and CDR2 SQIVND (reference sequence). The variable domain in full, completed from reference TRBV19 and TRBJ2-3, reads DGGITQSPKYLFRKEGQNVTLSCEQNLNHDAMYWYRQDPGQGLRLIYYSQIVNDFQKGDIAEGYSVSREKKESFPLTVTSAQKNPTAFYLCASELAGVPDTQYFGPGTRLTVL.

The chain has TRBV18 and TRBJ1-2, with a weak D call TRBD1 (6 bases). Germline lookup yields CDR1 KGHSH and CDR2 LQKENI. V dropped 1 base and J dropped 8 bases, with 17 bases sitting between them. The CDR3 is made up of 15 amino acids. In nucleotides, the CDR3 is TGTGCCAGCTCACCACGAAGTGGACAGCAAAGGGGCTACACCTTC. Amino acids: CASSPRSGQQRGYTF. Full variable domain (missing parts from reference TRBV18 and TRBJ1-2): NAGVMQNPRHLVRRRGQEARLRCSPMKGHSHVYWYRQLPEEGLKFMVYLQKENIIDESGMPKERFSAEFPKEGPSILRIQQVVRGDSAAYFCASSPRSGQQRGYTFGSGTRLTVV.

The chain links TRBV18 to TRBJ1-2, with D hard to call. This CDR3 is 12 amino acids long. The V end lost 2 bases, the J end lost 6 bases, and 7 bases lay between the germline ends. The V gene's germline CDR1 is KGHSH and CDR2 LQKENI. This chain's CDR3 is CASSPDMDGYTF. As DNA, the CDR3 is TGTGCCAGCTCACCAGACATGGATGGCTACACCTTC.

V gene TRBV27 combines with J gene TRBJ1-6, with 10 positions matching TRBD1. The CDR3 covers 15 residues. V was clipped by 3 bases and J by 9 bases; unmatched bases: 5. Germline CDR1 reads MNHEY; CDR2 reads SMNVEV (reference sequence). CDR3 amino acids: CASSFQGQGGSPLHF. CDR3 coding DNA: TGTGCCAGCAGTTTCCAAGGACAGGGGGGTTCACCCCTCCACTTT.